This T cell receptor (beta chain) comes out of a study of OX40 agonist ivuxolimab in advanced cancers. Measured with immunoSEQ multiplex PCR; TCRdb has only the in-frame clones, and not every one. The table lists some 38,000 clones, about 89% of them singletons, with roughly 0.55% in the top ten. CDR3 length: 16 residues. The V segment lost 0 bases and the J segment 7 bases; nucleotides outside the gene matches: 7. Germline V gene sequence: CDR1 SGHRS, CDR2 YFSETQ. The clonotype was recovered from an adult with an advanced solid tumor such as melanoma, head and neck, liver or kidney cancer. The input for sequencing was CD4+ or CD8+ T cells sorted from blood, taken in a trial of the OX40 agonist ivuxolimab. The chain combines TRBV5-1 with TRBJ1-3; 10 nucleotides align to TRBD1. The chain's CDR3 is CASSLDGTGVRNTIYF. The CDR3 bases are TGCGCCAGCAGCTTGGACGGGACAGGGGTTCGGAACACCATATATTTT.